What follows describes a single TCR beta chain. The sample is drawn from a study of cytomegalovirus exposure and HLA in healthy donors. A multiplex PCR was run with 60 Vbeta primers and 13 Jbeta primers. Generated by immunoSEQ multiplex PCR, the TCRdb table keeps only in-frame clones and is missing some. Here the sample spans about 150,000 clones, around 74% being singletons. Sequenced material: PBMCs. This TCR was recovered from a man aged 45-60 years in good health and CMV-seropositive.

The CDR3 region is CASSLLAGGYNEQFF. CDR3 DNA: TGTGCCAGCAGCCTACTAGCGGGAGGATACAATGAGCAGTTCTTC. The gene calls are TRBV5-4 and TRBJ2-1; 12 bases agree with TRBD2. V was clipped by 4 bases and J by 4 bases; unmatched bases: 3. Germline V lookup: CDR1 SGHNT, CDR2 YYREEE (reference sequence). CDR3 length equals 15 residues.